This TCR beta chain came from a study of STAT5B mutations in CD4+ large granular lymphocyte leukemia. This clone was seen more than once but under ten times. Trimming removed 1 base from V and 5 bases from J, with 11 bases in between. Germline V gives CDR1 GTSNPN, CDR2 SVGIG (reference sequence). The CDR3 covers 13 residues. Only in-frame clones appear in the TCRdb table, and some are missing; sequencing was by immunoSEQ multiplex PCR. Of more than 30,000 clones listed, roughly 89% were seen once; the top ten hold 0.41%. The sample was CD4+ T cells from blood buffy coats. This TCR derives from a human donor in good health. The genes are TRBV30 and TRBJ1-1, with a possible D match to TRBD1 (5 bases). This chain's CDR3 is CAWSGTMTTEAFF. The CDR3 nucleotides read TGTGCCTGGAGTGGGACAATGACAACTGAAGCTTTCTTT. Complete variable domain (other parts from reference TRBV30 and TRBJ1-1): SQTIHQWPATLVQPVGSPLSLECTVEGTSNPNLYWYRQAAGRGLQLLFYSVGIGQISSEVPQNLSASRPQDRQFILSSKKLLLSDSGFYLCAWSGTMTTEAFFGQGTRLTVV.